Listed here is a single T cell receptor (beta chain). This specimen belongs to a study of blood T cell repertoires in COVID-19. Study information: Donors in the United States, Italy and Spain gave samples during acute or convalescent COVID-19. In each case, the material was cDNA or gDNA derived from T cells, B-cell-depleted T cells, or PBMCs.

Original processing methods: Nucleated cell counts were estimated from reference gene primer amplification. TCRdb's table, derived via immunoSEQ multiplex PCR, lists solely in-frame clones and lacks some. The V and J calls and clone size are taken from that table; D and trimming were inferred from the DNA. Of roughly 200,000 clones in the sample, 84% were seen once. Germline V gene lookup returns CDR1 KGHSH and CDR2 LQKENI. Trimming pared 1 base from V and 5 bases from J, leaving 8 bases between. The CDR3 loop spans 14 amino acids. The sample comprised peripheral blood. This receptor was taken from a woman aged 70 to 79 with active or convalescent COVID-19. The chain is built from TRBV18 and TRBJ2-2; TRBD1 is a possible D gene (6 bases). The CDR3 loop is CASSPRGGTGELFF. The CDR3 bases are TGTGCCAGCTCACCACGAGGGGGAACCGGGGAGCTGTTTTTT.